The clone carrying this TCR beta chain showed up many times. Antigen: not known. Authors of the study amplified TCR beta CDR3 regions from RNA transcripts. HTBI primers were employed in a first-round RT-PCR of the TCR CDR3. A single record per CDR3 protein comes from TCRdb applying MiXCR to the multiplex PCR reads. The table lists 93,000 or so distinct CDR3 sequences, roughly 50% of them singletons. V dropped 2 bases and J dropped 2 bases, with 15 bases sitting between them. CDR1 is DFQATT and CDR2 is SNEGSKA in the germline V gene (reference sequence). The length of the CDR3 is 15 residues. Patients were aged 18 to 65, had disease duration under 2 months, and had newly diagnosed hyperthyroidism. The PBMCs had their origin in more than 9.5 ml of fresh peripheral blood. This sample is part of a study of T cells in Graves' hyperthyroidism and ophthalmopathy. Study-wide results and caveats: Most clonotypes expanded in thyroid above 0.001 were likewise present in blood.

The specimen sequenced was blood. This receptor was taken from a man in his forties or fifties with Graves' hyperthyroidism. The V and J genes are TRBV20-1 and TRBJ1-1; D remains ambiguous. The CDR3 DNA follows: TGCAGTGCTAGAAAGACCCCCTCAGGAAACACTGAAGCTTTCTTT. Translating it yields CSARKTPSGNTEAFF.